This T cell receptor (beta chain) was identified during a study of blood T cell repertoires in COVID-19. The wider study: The study drew acute and convalescent COVID-19 samples from the United States, Italy and Spain. Sources were T cells, B-cell-depleted T cells, or PBMCs; the material itself was cDNA or gDNA.

The CDR3 totals 13 residues. Germline values: CDR1 MNHNY, CDR2 SVGAGI (reference sequence). The V end was cut by 6 bases, the J end by 0 bases, with 9 bases between. Seattle cases were enrolled at active infection and followed longitudinally. In the authors' methods: Scientists estimated how many nucleated cells there were by amplifying reference gene primers. TCRdb's copy holds only in-frame clones and misses some; the assay was immunoSEQ multiplex PCR. V and J calls and clone size come straight from that table; D and trimming were deduced from the DNA. The sample lists 180,000 or so clones, roughly three quarters seen once, with about 12% in the top ten.

V usage is TRBV6-6 and J usage is TRBJ2-7; D gene ambiguous. The source is a woman older than 75 with COVID-19, enrolled during active disease. Sequenced material: peripheral blood. The CDR3 reads CASRRRSSYEQYF. Here the CDR3 DNA reads TGTGCCAGCAGGCGACGGAGCTCCTACGAGCAGTACTTC.